The 26 T cell receptor beta chains reported below all come from one sample, sequenced in a study of blood T cell repertoires in COVID-19. Here immunoSEQ multiplex PCR was the method, and the copy in TCRdb shows in-frame clones only, minus some. The sample has roughly 330,000 clones; over 80% are singletons. The source material was peripheral blood. All receptors derive from a man in his thirties or forties with COVID-19, enrolled during active disease.

This chain links TRBV12-3 or TRBV12-4 with TRBJ2-1; a possible D gene is TRBD1 (5 bases). This CDR3 has 13 amino acids. V was shortened by 6 bases and J by 2 bases, with 8 bases between the two germline ends. The CDR3: CASSQGAYNEQFF. Here the CDR3 DNA reads TGTGCCAGCAGCCAGGGTGCCTACAATGAGCAGTTCTTC.

This chain joins TRBV18 and TRBJ2-1; the D gene is possibly TRBD1 (7 bases). The CDR3 spans 15 residues. The V gene lost 2 bases and the J gene lost 3 bases, with 11 bases spanning the gap. Germline V gene data show CDR1 as KGHSH and CDR2 as LQKENI. Here the CDR3 DNA reads TGTGCCAGCTCACCAGGAGGGGGCGACTACAATGAGCAGTTCTTC. The encoded protein is CASSPGGGDYNEQFF.

This chain connects TRBV7-2 to TRBJ2-3; D unresolved. The ends were cut back, 3 bases at V and 0 bases at J, with 10 bases in the middle. The CDR3 spans 15 residues. In germline, CDR1 is SGHTA, CDR2 FQGNSA. CDR3 sequence: CASSFSRVSTDTQYF. In DNA form, the CDR3 reads TGTGCCAGCAGCTTCTCTCGGGTTAGCACAGATACGCAGTATTTT.

The rearrangement uses TRBV4-3 and TRBJ2-7; TRBD2 matches at 10 bases. V was clipped by 0 bases and J by 2 bases; unmatched bases: 4. The CDR3 is 16 residues long. Germline CDR1 LGHNA, CDR2 YSLEER. Written as DNA, the CDR3 is TGCGCCAGCAGCCAAGAAAGAACTAGCGGGGCCTACGAGCAGTACTTC. This gives the protein CASSQERTSGAYEQYF.

The chain uses TRBV28 and TRBJ2-3; 7 bases map to TRBD2. The CDR3 is 15 amino acids. Germline V gene sequence: CDR1 MDHEN, CDR2 SYDVKM. V lost 5 bases, J lost 6 bases, and 11 bases stayed unmatched. CDR3 DNA: TGTGCCAGCAGTCCGACTAGCCCCTGGGGGGATACGCAGTATTTT. This translates into CASSPTSPWGDTQYF.

The chain couples TRBV7-9 to TRBJ1-2; 10 bases line up with TRBD1. V lost 5 bases to trimming and J lost 4 bases; unmatched junction nucleotides: 10. The CDR3 sequence is 16 residues long. Germline V gene data show CDR1 as SEHNR and CDR2 as FQNEAQ (reference sequence). CDR3 DNA: TGTGCCAGCAGCCCAAGGACAGGGGGAGGGACCTATGGCTACACCTTC. It specifies CASSPRTGGGTYGYTF.

This clone has more than one count but fewer than ten. This chain joins TRBV4-2 and TRBJ1-2; 7 nucleotides match TRBD1. V gave up 1 base and J gave up 0 bases; unmatched junction bases: 11. This CDR3 is built from 18 residues. Germline V gene sequence: CDR1 LGHNA, CDR2 YNFKEQ. DNA for the CDR3: TGTGCCAGCAGCCAAGGGCCGGGACAGCACGTAGCTAACTATGGCTACACCTTC. This codes for CASSQGPGQHVANYGYTF.

This chain links TRBV6-5 with TRBJ1-5, with D possibly being TRBD1 (6 bases). The CDR3 loop spans 13 amino acids. V was trimmed by 9 bases and J by 2 bases, leaving 11 bases between them. CDR1 and CDR2 from the germline V gene are MNHEY and SVGAGI. The CDR3 loop reads CASNPGGNQPQHF. In nucleotides, the CDR3 is TGTGCCAGTAATCCAGGGGGCAATCAGCCCCAGCATTTT.

This clone came up a few times. V and J are TRBV7-7 and TRBJ2-1; 7 nucleotides line up with TRBD1. The CDR3 has 16 residues. Unmatched junction bases numbered 5, after V lost 1 base and J lost 2 bases. Germline V gene data show CDR1 as SSHAT and CDR2 as FNYEAQ (reference sequence). CDR3 sequence (DNA): TGTGCCAGCAGCTTAGATGAGGGGGCGACCTACAATGAGCAGTTCTTC. It encodes CASSLDEGATYNEQFF. Full variable domain (remainder filled in from reference TRBV7-7 and TRBJ2-1): GAGVSQSPRYKVTKRGQDVTLRCDPISSHATLYWYQQALGQGPEFLTYFNYEAQPDKSGLPSDRFSAERPEGSISTLTIQRTEQRDSAMYRCASSLDEGATYNEQFFGPGTRLTVL.

The chain has TRBV9 and TRBJ2-2; tentatively, D is TRBD1 (6 bases). The germline CDR1 and CDR2 sequences are SGDLS and YYNGEE. This CDR3 spans 15 amino acids. V dropped 3 bases and J dropped 6 bases, with 15 bases sitting between them. CDR3 nucleotide sequence: TGTGCCAGCAGCGCTAGAACAGGGTTTCCCGGGGAGCTGTTTTTT. This gives the protein CASSARTGFPGELFF.

The chain links TRBV6-5 to TRBJ2-2; possible D gene TRBD2, 5 bases. Looked up from germline, CDR1 is MNHEY and CDR2 is SVGAGI. V lost 7 bases and J lost 6, with 9 bases in between. The CDR3 totals 12 residues. The CDR3 DNA follows: TGTGCCAGCACCCGGACTGCCGGGGAGCTGTTTTTT. It yields the protein CASTRTAGELFF.

The chain links TRBV12-2 to TRBJ1-6. TRBV12-2 is a pseudogene locus. The CDR3 totals 18 residues. CDR3 residues: CASRLGGGGVDYNSPLHF. The CDR3 bases are TGTGCAAGTCGCTTAGGGGGCGGAGGGGTCGACTATAATTCACCCCTCCACTTT.

As DNA, the CDR3 is TGTGCCAGCAGCTTAGCCTGGACAGGGGGCGGCACAGATACGCAGTATTTT. This gives the protein CASSLAWTGGGTDTQYF. This chain links TRBV7-8 with TRBJ2-3; 11 bases fit TRBD1. The V gene end was trimmed by 0 bases and the J gene end by 1 base; junction bases not matched to a gene: 3. This CDR3 comprises 17 residues. Per the germline V gene, CDR1 is SGHVS and CDR2 is FQNEAQ.

V is TRBV7-2 and J is TRBJ1-6; D remains ambiguous. Trimming left V 3 bases short and J 8 bases short, with 11 bases between. Germline V gives CDR1 SGHTA, CDR2 FQGNSA. This CDR3 is 14 amino acids long. CDR3 in amino acids: CASSLGREHSPLHF. The CDR3 nucleotides read TGTGCCAGCAGCTTGGGCCGCGAGCATTCACCCCTCCACTTT.

This clone was detected once. The chain uses TRBV6-6 and TRBJ2-2, with TRBD2 matching over 16 bases. The CDR3 sequence is 19 residues long. The V gene's germline CDR1 is MNHNY and CDR2 SVGAGI (reference sequence). V gave up 5 bases and J gave up 6 bases; unmatched junction bases: 12. CDR3 sequence reads: CASSRAGTSGRGVSGELFF. In DNA, the CDR3 is TGTGCCAGCAGTCGGGCTGGGACTAGCGGGAGGGGAGTTTCCGGGGAGCTGTTTTTT.

J is TRBJ1-2 and V is TRBV7-9, with 12 positions matching TRBD1. In germline, CDR1 is SEHNR, CDR2 FQNEAQ (reference sequence). V lost 3 bases and J lost 8; bases outside the gene matches: 4. The CDR3 spans 14 residues. The CDR3 is CASSLGQGAQGYTF. CDR3 sequence (DNA): TGTGCCAGCAGCTTGGGACAGGGGGCGCAGGGCTACACCTTC.

The chain carries TRBV2 and TRBJ2-7; possible D gene TRBD1, 6 bases. Per germline, CDR1 SNHLY and CDR2 FYNNEI. V dropped 4 bases and J dropped 6 bases, with 10 bases sitting between them. This CDR3 is built from 12 residues. CDR3: CASSGNRAEQYF. CDR3 DNA: TGTGCCAGCAGTGGAAACAGGGCCGAGCAGTACTTC. The complete variable domain, with remaining parts taken from reference TRBV2 and TRBJ2-7, reads EPEVTQTPSHQVTQMGQEVILRCVPISNHLYFYWYRQILGQKVEFLVSFYNNEISEKSEIFDDQFSVERPDGSNFTLKIRSTKLEDSAMYFCASSGNRAEQYFGPGTRLTVT.

The V gene is TRBV4-3, the J gene TRBJ1-4; D is unclear. V shed 0 bases and J shed 8 bases, with 10 bases lying between them. CDR1 and CDR2 from the germline V gene are LGHNA and YSLEER. The CDR3 is 14 residues long. CDR3 residues: CASSQEMSREKLFF. CDR3 nucleotides: TGCGCCAGCAGCCAAGAAATGTCTCGGGAAAAACTGTTTTTT.

V and J are TRBV28 and TRBJ1-1; TRBD1 aligns across 12 bases. V lost 3 bases and J lost 7; bases outside the gene matches: 3. The CDR3 totals 14 residues. CDR1 is MDHEN and CDR2 is SYDVKM in the germline V gene. In nucleotides, the CDR3 is TGTGCCAGCAGTTTGGGACAGGGGGCTGGTGAAGCTTTCTTT. This codes for CASSLGQGAGEAFF.

J is TRBJ1-1 and V is TRBV19; perhaps TRBD1 as D (5 bases). The CDR3 length is 16 residues. The V gene lost 3 bases and the J gene lost 0 bases, with 14 bases spanning the gap. Germline loops: CDR1 LNHDA, CDR2 SQIVND (reference sequence). The DNA for the CDR3 is TGTGCCAGTAGTATGGGATGGGGCTACCTGAACACTGAAGCTTTCTTT. Its protein product is CASSMGWGYLNTEAFF.

This sequence joins TRBV7-3 and TRBJ2-7, with 9 bases lining up with TRBD1. Trimming at V came to 2 bases and at J to 2 bases, leaving 4 bases not matched to a gene. The CDR3 is made up of 15 amino acids. Germline CDR1 SGHTA, CDR2 FQGTGA. CDR3 amino acids: CASSLGTGSAYEQYF. CDR3 nucleotide sequence: TGTGCCAGCAGCTTAGGGACAGGGAGCGCCTACGAGCAGTACTTC. The full variable domain, with the rest looked up from reference TRBV7-3 and TRBJ2-7, is GAGVSQTPSNKVTEKGKYVELRCDPISGHTALYWYRQSLGQGPEFLIYFQGTGAADDSGLPNDRFFAVRPEGSVSTLKIQRTERGDSAVYLCASSLGTGSAYEQYFGPGTRLTVT.

For the CDR3, the DNA is TGTGCCAGCAGTCCATGGACTAGCGGGGGTACCTACGAGCAGTACTTC. It translates to CASSPWTSGGTYEQYF. The chain is built from TRBV7-9 and TRBJ2-7, with 13 nucleotides matching TRBD2. The CDR3 sequence is 16 residues long. Germline V gene lookup returns CDR1 SEHNR and CDR2 FQNEAQ (reference sequence). The ends lost 6 bases at V and 2 bases at J; junction bases unmatched: 7.

The J gene is TRBJ1-6, the V gene TRBV7-3, with D uncertain. The ends were cut back, 3 bases at V and 6 bases at J, with 6 bases in the middle. Germline V gives CDR1 SGHTA, CDR2 FQGTGA. The CDR3 is made up of 13 amino acids. In nucleotides, the CDR3 is TGTGCCAGCAGCTTCGACACTAATTCACCCCTCCACTTT. Protein product: CASSFDTNSPLHF.

This clone was seen only once. The chain employs TRBV14 and TRBJ2-3; 10 positions match TRBD2. This CDR3 region has 16 residues. V was pared by 4 bases and J by 4 bases, with 8 bases of the junction left unmatched. From germline, CDR1 is SGHDN and CDR2 FVKESK. The CDR3: CASSPPVAGGPDTQYF. The CDR3 coding sequence is TGTGCCAGCAGCCCCCCGGTAGCGGGAGGCCCAGATACGCAGTATTTT. The complete variable domain, with remaining parts taken from reference TRBV14 and TRBJ2-3, reads EAGVTQFPSHSVIEKGQTVTLRCDPISGHDNLYWYRRVMGKEIKFLLHFVKESKQDESGMPNNRFLAERTGGTYSTLKVQPAELEDSGVYFCASSPPVAGGPDTQYFGPGTRLTVL.

The chain links TRBV28 to TRBJ2-1, with TRBD2 identical over 9 bases. Trimming at V came to 4 bases and at J to 6 bases, leaving 4 bases not matched to a gene. CDR1 is MDHEN and CDR2 is SYDVKM in the germline V gene. There are 14 residues in the CDR3. This chain's CDR3 is CASSSGTSLNEQFF. The CDR3, as DNA: TGTGCCAGCAGTTCCGGGACTAGCCTCAATGAGCAGTTCTTC.

The chain uses TRBV2 and TRBJ1-5, with a possible D match to TRBD1 (5 bases). Germline lookup yields CDR1 SNHLY and CDR2 FYNNEI. Deletions cut 3 bases from V and 5 bases from J, with 14 bases between. The CDR3 is 15 residues long. The CDR3 bases are TGTGCCAGCAGTGACCCTAAGGGGCTGGATCAGCCCCAGCATTTT. Translating it yields CASSDPKGLDQPQHF.